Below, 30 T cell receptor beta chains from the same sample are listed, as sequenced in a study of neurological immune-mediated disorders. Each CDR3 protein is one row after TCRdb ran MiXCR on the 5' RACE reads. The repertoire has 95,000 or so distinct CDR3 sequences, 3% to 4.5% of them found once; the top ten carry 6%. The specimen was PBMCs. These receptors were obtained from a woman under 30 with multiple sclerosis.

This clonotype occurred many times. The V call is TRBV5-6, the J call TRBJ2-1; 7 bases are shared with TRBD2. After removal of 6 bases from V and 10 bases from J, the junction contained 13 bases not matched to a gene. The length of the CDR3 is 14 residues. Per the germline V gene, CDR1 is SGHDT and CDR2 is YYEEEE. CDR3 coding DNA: TGTGCCAGCACCATGCTAGGGAGGGTGGAAGAGCAGTTCTTC. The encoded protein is CASTMLGRVEEQFF.

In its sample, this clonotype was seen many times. CDR3 sequence: CASSLTVLQGVRREQFF. CDR3 bases: TGTGCCAGCAGCTTAACTGTTCTCCAGGGGGTTAGACGTGAGCAGTTCTTC. The rearrangement joins TRBV7-2 to TRBJ2-1, with 7 bases matching TRBD1. The CDR3 runs to 17 residues. Losses at the gene ends were 2 bases for V and 9 bases for J; bases not matched to a gene: 16. CDR1 and CDR2 (germline): SGHTA, FQGNSA.

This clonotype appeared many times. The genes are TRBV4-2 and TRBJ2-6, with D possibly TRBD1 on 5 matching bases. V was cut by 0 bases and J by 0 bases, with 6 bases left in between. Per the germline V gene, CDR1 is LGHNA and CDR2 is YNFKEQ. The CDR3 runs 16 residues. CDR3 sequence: CASSQEDSSGANVLTF. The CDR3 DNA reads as TGTGCCAGCAGCCAAGAAGACAGCTCTGGGGCCAACGTCCTGACTTTC.

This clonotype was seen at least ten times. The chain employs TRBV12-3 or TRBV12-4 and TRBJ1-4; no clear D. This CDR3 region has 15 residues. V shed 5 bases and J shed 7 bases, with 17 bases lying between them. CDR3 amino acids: CASSLRTGKGEKLFF. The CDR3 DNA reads TGTGCCAGCAGTCTCCGGACGGGCAAGGGTGAAAAACTGTTTTTT.

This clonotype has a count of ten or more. In nucleotides, the CDR3 is TGTGCCAGCAGTTTTAACAGTGCCTACGAGCAGTACTTC. Translated, it gives CASSFNSAYEQYF. V usage is TRBV12-3 or TRBV12-4 and J usage is TRBJ2-7; unclear D gene. V was clipped by 3 bases and J by 2 bases, with 8 bases between them. The length of the CDR3 is 13 residues.

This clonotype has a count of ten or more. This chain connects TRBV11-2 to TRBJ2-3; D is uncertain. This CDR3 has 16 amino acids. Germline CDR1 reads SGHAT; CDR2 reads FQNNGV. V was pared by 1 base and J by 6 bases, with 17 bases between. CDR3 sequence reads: CASSLVLSALGDTQYF. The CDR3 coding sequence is TGTGCCAGCAGCTTAGTCCTGTCCGCCCTTGGGGATACGCAGTATTTT.

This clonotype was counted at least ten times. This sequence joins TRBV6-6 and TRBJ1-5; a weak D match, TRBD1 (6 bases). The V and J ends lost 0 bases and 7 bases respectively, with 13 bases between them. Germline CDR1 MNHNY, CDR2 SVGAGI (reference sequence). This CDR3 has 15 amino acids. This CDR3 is CASSYSGGAGQPQHF. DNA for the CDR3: TGTGCCAGCAGTTACTCGGGGGGGGCGGGACAGCCCCAGCATTTT.

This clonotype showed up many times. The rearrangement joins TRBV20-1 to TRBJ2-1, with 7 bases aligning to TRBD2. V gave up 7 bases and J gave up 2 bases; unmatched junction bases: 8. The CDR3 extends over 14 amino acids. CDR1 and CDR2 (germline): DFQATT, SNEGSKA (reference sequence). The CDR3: CSGGGENTYNEQFF. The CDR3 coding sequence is TGCAGTGGGGGAGGGGAGAATACCTACAATGAGCAGTTCTTC.

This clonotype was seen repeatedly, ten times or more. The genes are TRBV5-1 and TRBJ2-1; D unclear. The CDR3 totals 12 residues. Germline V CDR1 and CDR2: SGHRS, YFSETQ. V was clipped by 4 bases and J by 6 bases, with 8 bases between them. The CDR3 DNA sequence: TGCGCCAGCAGCCTGTCTAGCAATGAGCAGTTCTTC. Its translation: CASSLSSNEQFF.

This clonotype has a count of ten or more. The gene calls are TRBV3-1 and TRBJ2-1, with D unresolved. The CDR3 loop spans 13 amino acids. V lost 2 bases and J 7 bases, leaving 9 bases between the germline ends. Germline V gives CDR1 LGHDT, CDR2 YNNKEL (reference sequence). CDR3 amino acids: CASSQSIVNEQFF. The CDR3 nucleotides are TGTGCCAGCAGCCAATCTATTGTGAATGAGCAGTTCTTC.

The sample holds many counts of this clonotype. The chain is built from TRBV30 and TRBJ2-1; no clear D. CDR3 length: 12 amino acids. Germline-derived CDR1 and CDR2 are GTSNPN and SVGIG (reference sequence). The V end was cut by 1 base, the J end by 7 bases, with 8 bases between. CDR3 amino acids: CAWSGHYNEQFF. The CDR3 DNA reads TGTGCCTGGAGTGGGCATTATAATGAGCAGTTCTTC.

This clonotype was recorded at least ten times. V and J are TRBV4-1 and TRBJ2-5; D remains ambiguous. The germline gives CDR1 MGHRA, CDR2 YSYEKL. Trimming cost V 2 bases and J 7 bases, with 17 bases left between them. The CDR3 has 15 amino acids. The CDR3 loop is CASSQLGGPFGTQYF. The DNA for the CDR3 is TGCGCCAGCAGCCAACTCGGCGGCCCTTTTGGGACCCAGTACTTC.

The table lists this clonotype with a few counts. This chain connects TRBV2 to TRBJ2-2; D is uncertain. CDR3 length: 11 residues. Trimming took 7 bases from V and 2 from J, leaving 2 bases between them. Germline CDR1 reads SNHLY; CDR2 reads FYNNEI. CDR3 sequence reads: CASTNTGELFF. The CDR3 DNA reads TGTGCCAGCACTAACACCGGGGAGCTGTTTTTT. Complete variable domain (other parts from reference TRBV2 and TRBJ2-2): EPEVTQTPSHQVTQMGQEVILRCVPISNHLYFYWYRQILGQKVEFLVSFYNNEISEKSEIFDDQFSVERPDGSNFTLKIRSTKLEDSAMYFCASTNTGELFFGEGSRLTVL.

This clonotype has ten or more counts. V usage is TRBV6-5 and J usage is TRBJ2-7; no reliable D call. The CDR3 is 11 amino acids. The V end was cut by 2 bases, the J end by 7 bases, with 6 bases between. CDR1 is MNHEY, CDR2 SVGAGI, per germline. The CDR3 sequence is CASSYKGEQYF. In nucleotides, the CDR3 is TGTGCCAGCAGTTACAAAGGGGAGCAGTACTTC.

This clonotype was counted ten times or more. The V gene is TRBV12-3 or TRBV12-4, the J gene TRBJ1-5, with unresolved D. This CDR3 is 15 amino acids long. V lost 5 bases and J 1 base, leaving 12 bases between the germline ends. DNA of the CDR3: TGTGCCAGCAGTCCTCGGACGGAAAGCAATCAGCCCCAGCATTTT. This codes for CASSPRTESNQPQHF.

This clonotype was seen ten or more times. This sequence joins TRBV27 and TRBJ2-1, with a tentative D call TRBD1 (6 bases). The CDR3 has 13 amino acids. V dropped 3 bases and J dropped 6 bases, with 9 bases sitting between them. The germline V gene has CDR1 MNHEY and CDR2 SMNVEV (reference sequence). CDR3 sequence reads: CASSLGAFNEQFF. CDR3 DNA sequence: TGTGCCAGCAGTTTGGGGGCCTTCAATGAGCAGTTCTTC.

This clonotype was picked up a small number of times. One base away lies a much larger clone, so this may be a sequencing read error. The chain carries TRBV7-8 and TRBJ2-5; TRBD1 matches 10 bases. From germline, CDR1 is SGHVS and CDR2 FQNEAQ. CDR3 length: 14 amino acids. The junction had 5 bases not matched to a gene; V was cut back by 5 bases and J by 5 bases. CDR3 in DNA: TGTGCCAGCAGCGACGGACAGGGGGACGAGACCCAGTACTTC. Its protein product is CASSDGQGDETQYF.

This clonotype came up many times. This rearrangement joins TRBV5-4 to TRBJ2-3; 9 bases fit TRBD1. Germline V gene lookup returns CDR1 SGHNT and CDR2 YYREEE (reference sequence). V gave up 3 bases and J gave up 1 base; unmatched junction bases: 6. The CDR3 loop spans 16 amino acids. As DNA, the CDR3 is TGTGCCAGCAGCTCCCAGCGGGACAGGGGCACAGATACGCAGTATTTT. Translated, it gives CASSSQRDRGTDTQYF.

The CDR3 coding sequence is TGTGCCAGCGCGGAGATAGGGTATCAGCCCCAGCATTTT. Amino acid sequence: CASAEIGYQPQHF. The chain recombines TRBV18 with TRBJ1-5; D gene uncertain. The germline V and J ends were trimmed by 8 bases and 5 bases, with 13 bases remaining between them. The length of the CDR3 is 13 residues. Per the germline V gene, CDR1 is KGHSH and CDR2 is LQKENI.

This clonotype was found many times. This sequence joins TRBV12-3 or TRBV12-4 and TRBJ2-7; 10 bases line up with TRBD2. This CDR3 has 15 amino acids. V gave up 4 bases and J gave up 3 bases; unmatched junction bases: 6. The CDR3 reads CASSSPGLAFYEQYF. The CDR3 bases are TGTGCCAGCAGTTCGCCGGGACTAGCGTTCTACGAGCAGTACTTC.

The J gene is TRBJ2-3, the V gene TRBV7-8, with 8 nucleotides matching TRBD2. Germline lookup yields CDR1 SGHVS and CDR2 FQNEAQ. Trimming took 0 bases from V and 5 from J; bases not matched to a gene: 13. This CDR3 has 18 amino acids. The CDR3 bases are TGTGCCAGCAGCTTAGCCGGCTGGCGGGGGGTGATCAAAGATACGCAGTATTTT. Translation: CASSLAGWRGVIKDTQYF. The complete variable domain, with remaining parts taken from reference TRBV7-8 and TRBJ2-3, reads GAGVSQSPRYKVAKRGQDVALRCDPISGHVSLFWYQQALGQGPEFLTYFQNEAQLDKSGLPSDRFFAERPEGSVSTLKIQRTQQEDSAVYLCASSLAGWRGVIKDTQYFGPGTRLTVL.

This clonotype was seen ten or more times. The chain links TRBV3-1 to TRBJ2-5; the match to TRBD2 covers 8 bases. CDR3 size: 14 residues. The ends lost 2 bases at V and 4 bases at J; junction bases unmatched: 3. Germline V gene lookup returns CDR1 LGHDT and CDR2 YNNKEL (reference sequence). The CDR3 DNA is TGTGCCAGCAGCCAAAGGACTAGCTTAGAGACCCAGTACTTC. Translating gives CASSQRTSLETQYF.

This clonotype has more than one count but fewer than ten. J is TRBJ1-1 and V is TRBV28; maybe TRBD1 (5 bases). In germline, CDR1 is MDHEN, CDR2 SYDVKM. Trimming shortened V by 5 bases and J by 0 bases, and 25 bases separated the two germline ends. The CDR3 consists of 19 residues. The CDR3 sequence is CASSPNPGDFFHMNTEAFF. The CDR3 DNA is TGTGCCAGCAGTCCTAATCCGGGGGATTTTTTCCACATGAACACTGAAGCTTTCTTT. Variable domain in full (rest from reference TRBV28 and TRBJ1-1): DVKVTQSSRYLVKRTGEKVFLECVQDMDHENMFWYRQDPGLGLRLIYFSYDVKMKEKGDIPEGYSVSREKKERFSLILESASTNQTSMYLCASSPNPGDFFHMNTEAFFGQGTRLTVV.

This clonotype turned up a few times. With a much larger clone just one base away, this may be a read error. In DNA form, the CDR3 reads TGTGCCAAAACAAGGTCCGCCAGGGGAGCTTTCTTT. Translation: CAKTRSARGAFF. V and J are TRBV12-3 or TRBV12-4 and TRBJ1-1; a weak D match, TRBD1 (6 bases). V gave up 10 bases and J gave up 10 bases, with 19 bases separating them. The length of the CDR3 is 12 residues.

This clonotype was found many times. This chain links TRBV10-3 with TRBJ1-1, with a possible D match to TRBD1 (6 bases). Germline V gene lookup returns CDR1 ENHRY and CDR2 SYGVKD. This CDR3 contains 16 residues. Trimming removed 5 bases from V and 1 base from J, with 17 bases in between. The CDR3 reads CAISRNQGSANTEAFF. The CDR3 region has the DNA TGTGCCATCAGTCGAAACCAGGGGAGCGCGAACACTGAAGCTTTCTTT.

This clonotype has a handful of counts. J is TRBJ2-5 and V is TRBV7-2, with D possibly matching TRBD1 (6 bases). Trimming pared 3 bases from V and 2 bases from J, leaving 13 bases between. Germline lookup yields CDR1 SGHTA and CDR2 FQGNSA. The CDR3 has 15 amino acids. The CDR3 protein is CASSLSAGVQETQYF. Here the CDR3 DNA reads TGTGCCAGCAGCTTGTCGGCAGGGGTACAAGAGACCCAGTACTTC.

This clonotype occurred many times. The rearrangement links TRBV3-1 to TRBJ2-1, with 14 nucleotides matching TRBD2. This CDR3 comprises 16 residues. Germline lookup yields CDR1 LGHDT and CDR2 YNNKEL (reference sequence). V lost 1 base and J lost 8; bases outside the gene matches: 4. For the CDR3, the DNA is TGTGCCAGCAGCCAAGGACTAGCGGGGGGGCAGGATGAGCAGTTCTTC. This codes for CASSQGLAGGQDEQFF.

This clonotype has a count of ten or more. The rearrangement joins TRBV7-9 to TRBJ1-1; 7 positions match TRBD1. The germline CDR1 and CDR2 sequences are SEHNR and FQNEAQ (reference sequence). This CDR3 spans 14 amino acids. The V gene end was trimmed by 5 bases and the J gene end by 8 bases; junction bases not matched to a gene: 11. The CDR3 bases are TGTGCCAGCAGCAGAACCGGGGGGGACAGAGAAGCTTTCTTT. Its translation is CASSRTGGDREAFF. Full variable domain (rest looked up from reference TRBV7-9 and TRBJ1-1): DTGVSQNPRHKITKRGQNVTFRCDPISEHNRLYWYRQTLGQGPEFLTYFQNEAQLEKSRLLSDRFSAERPKGSFSTLEIQRTEQGDSAMYLCASSRTGGDREAFFGQGTRLTVV.

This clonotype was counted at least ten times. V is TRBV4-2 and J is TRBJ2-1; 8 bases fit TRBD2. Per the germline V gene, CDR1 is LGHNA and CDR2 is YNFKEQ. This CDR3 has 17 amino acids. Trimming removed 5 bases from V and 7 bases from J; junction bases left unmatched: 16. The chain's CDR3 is CASSNSFIREGRNEQFF. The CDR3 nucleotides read TGTGCCAGCAGCAACTCGTTCATCCGGGAGGGTCGGAATGAGCAGTTCTTC.

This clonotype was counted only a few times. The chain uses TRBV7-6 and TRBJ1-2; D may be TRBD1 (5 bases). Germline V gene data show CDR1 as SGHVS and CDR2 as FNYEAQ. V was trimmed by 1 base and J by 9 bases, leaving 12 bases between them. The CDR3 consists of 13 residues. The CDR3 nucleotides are TGTGCCAGCAGCTTAGATTTGGGGCGAAGCTACACCTTC. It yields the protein CASSLDLGRSYTF.